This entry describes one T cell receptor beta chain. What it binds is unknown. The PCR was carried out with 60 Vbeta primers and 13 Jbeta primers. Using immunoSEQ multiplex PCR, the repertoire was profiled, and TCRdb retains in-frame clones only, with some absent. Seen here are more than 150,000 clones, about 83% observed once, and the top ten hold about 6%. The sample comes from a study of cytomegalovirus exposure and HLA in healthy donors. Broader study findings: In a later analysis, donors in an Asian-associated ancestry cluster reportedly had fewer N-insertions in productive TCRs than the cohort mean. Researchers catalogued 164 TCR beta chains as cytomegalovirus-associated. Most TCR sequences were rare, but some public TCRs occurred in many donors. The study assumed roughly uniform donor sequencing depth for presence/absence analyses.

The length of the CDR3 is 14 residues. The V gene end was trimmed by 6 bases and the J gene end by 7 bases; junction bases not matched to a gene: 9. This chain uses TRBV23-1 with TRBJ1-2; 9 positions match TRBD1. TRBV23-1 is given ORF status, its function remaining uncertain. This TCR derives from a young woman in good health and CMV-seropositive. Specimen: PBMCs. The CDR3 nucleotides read TGCGCCAGCAGCCGCTTTACAGGGGGCATTGGCTACACCTTC. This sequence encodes CASSRFTGGIGYTF.